This TCR beta chain emerged from a study of T cell responses to AZD1222 COVID-19 vaccine. Whole-study findings and limits: Elevations in Spike-specific TCR breadth and depth followed administration of two AZD1222 doses. Spike regions recognized by vaccine-associated CD4 TCRs spanned the protein, led by 160-218 and 743-854. AZD1222 recipients seropositive at baseline numbered only five or six.

Sequencing used immunoSEQ multiplex PCR; TCRdb keeps in-frame clones, though not all of them. The sample has 90,000 to 150,000 clones, about nine tenths seen once. Turning to this clone: Antigen specificity is unknown.

The CDR3 length is 15 residues. V trimming: 5 bases; J trimming: 8 bases; junction bases outside the gene matches: 6. CDR1 and CDR2 (germline): MNHNY, SVGAGI (reference sequence). Sequencing was performed on peripheral blood, taken 28 days after the second AZD1222 dose. The TCR comes from an adult who received the AZD1222 COVID-19 vaccine. The chain uses TRBV6-6 and TRBJ1-6, with 10 bases that match TRBD1. The CDR3 reads CASSHRDRGYSPLHF. The CDR3 DNA is TGTGCCAGCAGTCACCGGGACAGGGGTTATTCACCCCTCCACTTT.